This T cell receptor (beta chain) appears in the sequencing data of a study of post-analysis software for immune sequencing data. Study details: Several disease courses (relapsing-remitting, secondary progressive and progressive-relapsing) of multiple sclerosis were included. Findings and limits, study-wide: Among about 5 TRBV segments more frequent in patients than controls were TRBV5-6, TRBV5-1 and TRBV20-1. F measure showed strong co-clustering of same-batch samples. Normalized Chao1 diversity in multiple sclerosis patients fell significantly below that of controls.

Prepared TCR beta cDNA libraries contained unique molecular identifiers. Starting from roughly 1 to 10 million T cells, the study yielded about 540,000 cDNA molecules. One entry per CDR3 protein results from TCRdb running MiXCR on the PCR reads. This table has hundreds of thousands of distinct CDR3 sequences, roughly 46% appearing once. CDR3 length: 14 amino acids. Trimming pared 6 bases from V and 0 bases from J, leaving 9 bases between. A remark on this clonotype: The antigen remains undetermined.

Sequencing input: blood. The chain employs TRBV12-3 or TRBV12-4 and TRBJ2-1; D unclear. The TCR comes from a girl between 5 and 17 years old with multiple sclerosis. The CDR3 DNA sequence: TGTGCCAGCAGGCAACCCCTCTCCTACAATGAGCAGTTCTTC. Amino acid sequence: CASRQPLSYNEQFF.